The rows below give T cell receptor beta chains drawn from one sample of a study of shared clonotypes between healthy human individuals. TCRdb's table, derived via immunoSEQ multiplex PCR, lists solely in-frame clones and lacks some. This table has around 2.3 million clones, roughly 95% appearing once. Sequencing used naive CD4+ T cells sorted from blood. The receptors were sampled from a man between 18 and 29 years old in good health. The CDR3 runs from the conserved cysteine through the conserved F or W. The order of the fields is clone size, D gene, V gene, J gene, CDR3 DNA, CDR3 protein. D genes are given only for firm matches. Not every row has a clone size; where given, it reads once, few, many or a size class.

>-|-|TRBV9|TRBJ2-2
TGTGCCAGCAGCGTAGGTGTAGGGAACACCGGGGAGCTGTTTTTT
CASSVGVGNTGELFF
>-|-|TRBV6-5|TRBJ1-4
TGTGCCAGCAGATATTCGGCAGGGGTAGAAAAACTGTTTTTT
CASRYSAGVEKLFF
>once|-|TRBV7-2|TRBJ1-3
TGTGCCAGCAGCTTAGAAAATGCGCTCGGAAACACCATATATTTT
CASSLENALGNTIYF
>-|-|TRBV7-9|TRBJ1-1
TGTGCCAGCAGCCTGGGACTCATGAACACTGAAGCTTTCTTT
CASSLGLMNTEAFF
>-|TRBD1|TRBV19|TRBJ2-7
TGTGCCAGTAGGAATGGGACAGGGTGGTCCTACGAGCAGTACTTC
CASRNGTGWSYEQYF
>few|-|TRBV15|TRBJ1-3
TGTGCCACCAGCAGAGATCCAGGGTCTGGAAACACCATATATTTT
CATSRDPGSGNTIYF
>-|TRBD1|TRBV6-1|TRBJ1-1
TGTGCCGGCGGGCTACAGGGGTTGAACACTGAAGCTTTCTTT
CAGGLQGLNTEAFF
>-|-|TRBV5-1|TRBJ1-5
TGCGCCAGCAGCCCGGACCTAAATCAGCCCCAGCATTTT
CASSPDLNQPQHF
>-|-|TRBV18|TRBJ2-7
TGTGCCAGCTCGGCCGGGGCCACCTCCAACGAGCAGTACTTC
CASSAGATSNEQYF
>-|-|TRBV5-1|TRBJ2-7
TGCGCCAGCAGCTTGGGCCACGCGGTGGGCGAGCAGTACTTC
CASSLGHAVGEQYF
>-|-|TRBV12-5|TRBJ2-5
TGTGCTAGTGGTTTCAGGGCAACCCAGTACTTC
CASGFRATQYF
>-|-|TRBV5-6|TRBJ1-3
TGTGCCAGCAGCTGGGGCTCCGGAAACACCATATATTTT
CASSWGSGNTIYF
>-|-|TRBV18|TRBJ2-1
TGTGCCAGCTCAGCCGGGCCGATCAATGAGCAGTTCTTC
CASSAGPINEQFF
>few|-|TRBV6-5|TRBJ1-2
TGTGCCAGCAGTTACTCGACTTACGGCTACACCTTC
CASSYSTYGYTF
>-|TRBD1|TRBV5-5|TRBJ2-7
TGTGCCAGCAGCGCAGGACAGGGACGTCTACCCGAGCAGTACTTC
CASSAGQGRLPEQYF
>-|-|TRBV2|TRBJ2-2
TGTGCCAGCAAAGCAGGCCTGAACACCGGGGAGCTGTTTTTT
CASKAGLNTGELFF
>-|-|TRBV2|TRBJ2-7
TGTGCCAGCAGTGAAAGATACGAGCAGTACTTC
CASSERYEQYF
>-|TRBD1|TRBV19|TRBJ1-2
TGTGCCAGTAGAAAACAGGGGAACTATGGCTACACCTTC
CASRKQGNYGYTF
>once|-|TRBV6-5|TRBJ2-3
TGTGCCAGCAGTTACTCAACAGGGGAGGAAGATACGCAGTATTTT
CASSYSTGEEDTQYF
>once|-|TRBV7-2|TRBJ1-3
TGTGCCAGCAGCTTTAGGGTGGCCTCTGGAAACACCATATATTTT
CASSFRVASGNTIYF
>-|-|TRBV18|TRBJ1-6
TGTGCCAGCTCACCACCGGGGGCGTCAGGACCCCTCCACTTT
CASSPPGASGPLHF
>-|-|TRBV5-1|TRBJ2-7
TGCGCCAGCAGCCCAGACTCCCTGGTATACGAGCAGTACTTC
CASSPDSLVYEQYF
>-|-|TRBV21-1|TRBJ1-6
TGTGCCAGCAGCAAAAAAAGGGCACCCCTCCACTTT
CASSKKRAPLHF
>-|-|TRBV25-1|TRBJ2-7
TGTGCCAGCGGTGGACAGTTGAGCTCCTACGAGCAGTACTTC
CASGGQLSSYEQYF
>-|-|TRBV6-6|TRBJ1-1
TGTGCCAGCAACCTTGAAACTCTCGTTGCTGAAGCTTTCTTT
CASNLETLVAEAFF
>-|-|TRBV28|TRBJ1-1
TGTGCCAGCAGTTTATCCAGCAGGGTTCATGCTTTCTTT
CASSLSSRVHAFF
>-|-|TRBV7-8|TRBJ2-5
TGTGCCAGCAGCTTAAGGGGCAGGACCCAAGAGACCCAGTACTTC
CASSLRGRTQETQYF
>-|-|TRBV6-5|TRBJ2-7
TGTGCCAGCAGCCGGGTCGGACGGGACGAGCAGTACTTC
CASSRVGRDEQYF
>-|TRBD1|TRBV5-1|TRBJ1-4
TGCGCCAGCAGCATCGGGACAGGGGGCAATGAAAAACTGTTTTTT
CASSIGTGGNEKLFF
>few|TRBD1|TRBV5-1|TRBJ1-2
TGCGCCAGCAGCCCAGGGGGGAACTATGGCTACACCTTC
CASSPGGNYGYTF
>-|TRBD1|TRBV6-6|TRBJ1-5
TGTGCCAGCAGTAACAGGGGGTCGGGCAATCAGCCCCAGCATTTT
CASSNRGSGNQPQHF
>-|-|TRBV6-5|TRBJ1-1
TGTGCCAGCAGTACCAGGGGCACTGAAGCTTTCTTT
CASSTRGTEAFF
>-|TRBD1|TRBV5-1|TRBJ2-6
TGCGCCAGCAGGACAGGGGACCTCTCTGGGGCCAACGTCCTGACTTTC
CASRTGDLSGANVLTF
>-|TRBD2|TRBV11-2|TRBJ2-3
TGTGCCTCCTCAAGGCGGGAGTCTAACGCAGATACGCAGTATTTT
CASSRRESNADTQYF
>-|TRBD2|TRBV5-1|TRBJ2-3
TGCGCCAGCAGCTTGACCGGGACTAGGGGGGATACTAGCACAGATACGCAGTATTTT
CASSLTGTRGDTSTDTQYF
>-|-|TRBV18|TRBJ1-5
TGTGCCAGCTCACCAGGGTTCGATCAGCCCCAGCATTTT
CASSPGFDQPQHF
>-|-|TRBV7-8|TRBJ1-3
TGTGCCAGCAGCTTATATAGGGCAGAGACAAACACCATATATTTT
CASSLYRAETNTIYF
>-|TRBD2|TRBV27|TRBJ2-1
TGTGCCAGCAGTTTGAGGGGACTACCCTCCTACAATGAGCAGTTCTTC
CASSLRGLPSYNEQFF
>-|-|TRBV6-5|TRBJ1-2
TGTGCCAGCAGTCGCACAGGGACTTATAACTATGGCTACACCTTC
CASSRTGTYNYGYTF
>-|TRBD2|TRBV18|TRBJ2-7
TGTGCCAGCTCTCGCCCGGGACTAGGGGTTCGGGACGAGCAGTACTTC
CASSRPGLGVRDEQYF
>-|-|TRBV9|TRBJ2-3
TGTGCCAGCAGCGTGTCGGCCGTAAGCACAGATACGCAGTATTTT
CASSVSAVSTDTQYF
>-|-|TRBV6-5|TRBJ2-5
TGTGCCACCCAGACTTGGTTGTACCAAGAGACCCAGTACTTC
CATQTWLYQETQYF
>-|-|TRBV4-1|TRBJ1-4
TGCGCCAGCAGCCAAGATACGCCGTTACTGTTTTTT
CASSQDTPLLFF
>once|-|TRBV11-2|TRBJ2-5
TGTGCCAGCAGCTTAGGGGACAAGACCCAAGAGACCCAGTACTTC
CASSLGDKTQETQYF
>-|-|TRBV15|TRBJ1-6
TGTGCCACCTCTCCGGGCTATAATTCACCCCTCCACTTT
CATSPGYNSPLHF
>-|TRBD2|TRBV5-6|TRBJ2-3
TGTGCCAGCACCCCTCTTGGGACTAGTAGTTTGGATACGCAGTATTTT
CASTPLGTSSLDTQYF
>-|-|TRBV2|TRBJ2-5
TGTGCCAGCAAAAGGGGGTTCCAAGAGACCCAGTACTTC
CASKRGFQETQYF
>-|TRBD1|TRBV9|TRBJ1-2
TGTGCCAGCAGCGCCCCCCCCGGACAGGGGAGAAACTATGGCTACACCTTC
CASSAPPGQGRNYGYTF
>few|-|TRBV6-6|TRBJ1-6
TGTGCCAGCAGTTACCTTCTAGGGGACGATTCACCCCTCCACTTT
CASSYLLGDDSPLHF
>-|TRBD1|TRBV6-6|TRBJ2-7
TGTGCCAGCAGTGACAGGGTGTCCTACGAGCAGTACTTC
CASSDRVSYEQYF
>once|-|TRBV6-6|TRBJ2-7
TGTGCCAGCAATCCGCGAGTCGGACCACTCTACGAGCAGTACTTC
CASNPRVGPLYEQYF
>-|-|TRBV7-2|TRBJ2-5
TGTGCCAGCAGCCGGCCCCTGGAGACCCAGTACTTC
CASSRPLETQYF
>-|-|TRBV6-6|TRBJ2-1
TGTGCCAGCAGTGCAGGGGCTGCTGAGCAGTTCTTC
CASSAGAAEQFF